Here is one TCR beta chain with its context. This CDR3 has 14 residues. V shed 5 bases and J shed 3 bases, with 13 bases lying between them. From germline, CDR1 is SGHTA and CDR2 FQGNSA. As originally analysed: ImmunoSEQ output lacked quality scores and full-length reads, limiting matched filtering. The table came from immunoSEQ multiplex PCR; TCRdb's copy has only in-frame clones and leaves some out. From that table come the V and J calls and clone size; the DNA was used to work out D and trimming. The table has about 680,000 clones, about 90% seen once. These data are taken from a study of shared clonotypes between healthy human individuals. In the naive CD8 group, cells lacked CD45RO and were positively selected for CCR7, so terminally differentiated effector memory CD45RA+ cells were left out. Recent vaccinations or acute infections were absent in the healthy HIV-negative adult donors.

What was sequenced was naive CD8+ T cells sorted from blood. The receptor was derived from a man younger than 40 in good health. The gene calls are TRBV7-2 and TRBJ1-1; a weak D match, TRBD1 (6 bases). The CDR3 protein is CASSRNSGDTEAFF. In DNA form, the CDR3 reads TGTGCCAGCAGCCGTAATTCAGGGGACACTGAAGCTTTCTTT.